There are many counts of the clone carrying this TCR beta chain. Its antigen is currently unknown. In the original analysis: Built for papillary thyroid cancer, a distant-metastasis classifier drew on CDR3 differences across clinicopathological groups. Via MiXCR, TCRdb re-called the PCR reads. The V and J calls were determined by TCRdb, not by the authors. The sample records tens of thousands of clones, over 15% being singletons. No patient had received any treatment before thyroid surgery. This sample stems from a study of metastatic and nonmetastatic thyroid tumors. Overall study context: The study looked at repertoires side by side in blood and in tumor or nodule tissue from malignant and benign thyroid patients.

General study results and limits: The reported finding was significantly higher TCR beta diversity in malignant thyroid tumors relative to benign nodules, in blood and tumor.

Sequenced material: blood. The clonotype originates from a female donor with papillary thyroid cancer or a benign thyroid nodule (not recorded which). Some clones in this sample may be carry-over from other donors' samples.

CDR3 DNA: TGTGCCTGGAACCTCAGACAGGGTGCTAATTCACCCCTCCACTTT. Translated: CAWNLRQGANSPLHF. The chain carries TRBV30 and TRBJ1-6; 7 nucleotides align to TRBD1. V lost 4 bases to trimming and J lost 6 bases; unmatched junction nucleotides: 9. CDR3 length equals 15 residues. Germline values: CDR1 GTSNPN, CDR2 SVGIG (reference sequence). Looking up the rest from reference TRBV30 and TRBJ1-6 gives the full variable domain: SQTIHQWPATLVQPVGSPLSLECTVEGTSNPNLYWYRQAAGRGLQLLFYSVGIGQISSEVPQNLSASRPQDRQFILSSKKLLLSDSGFYLCAWNLRQGANSPLHFGNGTRLTVT.